The sequence of this T cell receptor beta chain was determined in a study of response to subunit inactivated influenza vaccine. TCRdb processed the RT-PCR reads anew with MiXCR; each CDR3 protein has one entry. The sample has 500,000 to 550,000 distinct CDR3 sequences; around a quarter are singletons. Germline CDR1 reads SQVTM; CDR2 reads ANQGSEA. The CDR3 is made up of 15 amino acids. J lost 2 bases, V lost 6 bases, and 7 bases had no gene match. There are a few counts of this clonotype. Its matching antigen is unknown. Notes on the study in general: It was suggested by the authors that few new T cells are recruited by each seasonal influenza vaccination.

This sample was also put to use in a study of T cells expressing NK-cell markers. From that second work: Scientists made TCR beta cDNA using 5'RACE template switching with UMIs. Of the CD8+ T cells in about 6 donors, roughly 1.0-7.5% belonged to dominant NKG2C+ clonotypes.

Sequences were derived from CD4+ T cells sorted from PBMCs, sampled 11 to 12 days after vaccination. The J gene is TRBJ2-1, the V gene TRBV29-1, with 10 bases aligning to TRBD2. This sequence was found in a man aged 45-60 years who received an inactivated influenza vaccine. CDR3 protein: CSVAGGTGAYNEQFF. CDR3 DNA sequence: TGCAGCGTAGCGGGGGGGACGGGCGCCTACAATGAGCAGTTCTTC.